The clone carrying this TCR beta chain occurred a few times. Its antigen is still unknown. This sample is drawn from a study of vaccination and CD4 T cells after COVID-19. At the level of the study: Early (day 14) and late (days 161 to 241) post-vaccine samples came from three convalescent patients. The cells were exposed to overlapping spike peptides originating from SARS-CoV-2, HCoV-NL63, HCoV-OC43 and HCoV-229E for stimulation.

Cultured CD4+ T cells had their DNA profiled by the Oncomine TCR Beta short-read assay. Cultures of CD4+ T cells served as the source for extracting genomic DNA. TCRdb independently ran MiXCR on the PCR reads; one entry per CDR3 protein. There are around 25,000 distinct CDR3 sequences in the sample; about 40% occur only once, and over 3.5% lies in the top ten. The time point here: late sampling 161 to 241 days after vaccination in three convalescent patients. Treatment indicated: roughly 10-day PBMC culture with coronavirus spike peptide pools or control peptides (ViraFEST assay). Sequenced material: CD4+ T cells from blood, cultured in vitro, taken about 7 months after SARS-CoV-2 vaccination. This clonotype originated in a human donor who had recovered from COVID-19.

CDR3 residues: CASSLVSQLPGYTF. CDR3 in DNA: TGTGCCAGCAGCTTAGTTTCCCAGTTACCTGGCTACACCTTC. The chain links TRBV7-2 to TRBJ1-2; no definite D call. This CDR3 region has 14 residues. The V and J ends lost 1 base and 7 bases respectively, with 13 bases between them. Germline loops: CDR1 SGHTA, CDR2 FQGNSA.